The rows below give T cell receptor beta chains drawn from one sample of a study of T cell responses to AZD1222 COVID-19 vaccine. Measured with immunoSEQ multiplex PCR; TCRdb has only the in-frame clones, and not every one. The sample shows some 80,000 clones, 90% of them seen only once. This specimen was peripheral blood, taken on day 0 of AZD1222 vaccination. The receptors here all came from an adult in good health. The CDR3 runs from the conserved cysteine through the conserved F or W. Each record gives: J gene, D gene, V gene, clone size, CDR3 protein, CDR3 DNA. The D gene is left open where the match is weak. Clone size is shown for a subset of rows, as once, few, many or a class of expanded clone.

>TRBJ1-1|NA|TRBV7-8|NA
CASSPRGAGGAFF
TGTGCCAGCAGTCCGCGGGGGGCCGGGGGAGCTTTCTTT
>TRBJ1-4|NA|TRBV3-1/TRBV3-2|NA
CASSQLLGEKLFF
TGTGCCAGCAGCCAACTTTTAGGTGAAAAACTGTTTTTT
>TRBJ2-5|TRBD2|TRBV5-1|NA
CASSLMWGGKETQYF
TGCGCCAGCAGCTTGATGTGGGGGGGAAAGGAGACCCAGTACTTC
>TRBJ1-2|NA|TRBV7-9|NA
CASSLGAGNYGYTF
TGTGCCAGCAGCTTAGGCGCGGGTAACTATGGCTACACCTTC
>TRBJ2-2|NA|TRBV6-5|NA
CASRARGGKGGELFF
TGTGCCAGCAGGGCGCGCGGGGGCAAAGGCGGGGAGCTGTTTTTT
>TRBJ2-1|NA|TRBV3-1/TRBV3-2|NA
CASSPRWGAYNEQFF
TGTGCCAGCAGCCCTCGGTGGGGGGCCTACAATGAGCAGTTCTTC
>TRBJ2-7|TRBD1|TRBV28|NA
CASSSTHSDRGTLYEQYF
TGTGCCAGCAGTTCAACCCATTCGGACAGGGGGACCCTCTACGAGCAGTACTTC
>TRBJ2-7|NA|TRBV3-1/TRBV3-2|few
CASSQGPAASYEQYF
TGTGCCAGCAGCCAAGGTCCGGCGGCATCCTACGAGCAGTACTTC
>TRBJ2-1|TRBD1|TRBV5-1|NA
CASSFFSRAGGNEQFF
TGCGCCAGCAGCTTTTTCAGTAGGGCAGGGGGAAATGAGCAGTTCTTC
>TRBJ1-2|TRBD1|TRBV27|once
CASSLQHSAGGHYGYTF
TGTGCCAGCAGTTTACAGCACTCGGCAGGGGGCCACTATGGCTACACCTTC
>TRBJ2-1|NA|TRBV5-6|once
CASSLGRRQFF
TGTGCCAGCAGCTTGGGAAGACGGCAGTTCTTC
>TRBJ2-5|TRBD1|TRBV6-1|once
CASSERAAGGFGTQYF
TGTGCCAGCAGTGAAAGGGCGGCAGGGGGCTTTGGGACCCAGTACTTC
>TRBJ1-5|NA|TRBV27|NA
CASSFYSLSGNQPQHF
TGTGCCAGCAGTTTCTATAGCCTCTCAGGGAATCAGCCCCAGCATTTT
>TRBJ1-3|NA|TRBV7-2|NA
CASSSSSGNTIYF
TGTGCCAGCAGCTCTAGCTCTGGAAACACCATATATTTT
>TRBJ1-1|NA|TRBV6-5|NA
CASSYSFRVNTEAFF
TGTGCCAGCAGTTACTCGTTTCGAGTGAACACTGAAGCTTTCTTT
>TRBJ2-5|TRBD1|TRBV2|NA
CASSAGTDQETQYF
TGTGCCAGCAGTGCAGGGACAGACCAAGAGACCCAGTACTTC